This T cell receptor (beta chain) was found in a study of vaccination and CD4 T cells after COVID-19. Across the whole study: Overlapping peptides covering the spike proteins of SARS-CoV-2, HCoV-NL63, HCoV-OC43 and HCoV-229E were added to stimulate cells. Control cultures, each given a CEFX pool, an HIV-1 Nef pool, or no peptide, were included.

Described treatment: 10-day PBMC culture with coronavirus spike peptide pools or control peptides (ViraFEST assay). The CDR3 extends over 18 amino acids. V dropped 3 bases and J dropped 0 bases, with 15 bases sitting between them. Germline values: CDR1 SGHVS, CDR2 FQNEAQ. The Oncomine TCR Beta short-read assay generated sequence data from the DNA of cultured CD4+ T cells. TCRdb re-called the PCR reads through MiXCR, storing one row per CDR3 protein. The sample lists about 20,000 distinct CDR3 sequences, around 45% occurring once. Of note for this clonotype: The antigen remains undetermined.

The receptor was derived from a human donor who had recovered from COVID-19. The genes are TRBV7-8 and TRBJ1-6; possible D gene TRBD1, 5 bases. Sequencing was performed on CD4+ T cells from blood, cultured in vitro, taken before SARS-CoV-2 vaccination. DNA for the CDR3: TGTGCCAGCAGCTTTACCGGGACGCAGAGCTCCTATAATTCACCCCTCCACTTT. Its translation is CASSFTGTQSSYNSPLHF.